These 26 T cell receptor beta chains were all obtained from the same sample, sequenced in a study of T cell repertoires in cytomegalovirus infection. MiXCR, applied by TCRdb to the reads, yields one record per CDR3 protein. The profile shows 350,000 to 500,000 distinct CDR3 sequences, roughly 31% of them singletons. Source material: PBMCs. All receptors derive from a human donor in good health (CMV status not recorded). Some clones in this sample may be carry-over from other donors' samples.

The chain recombines TRBV19 with TRBJ2-7; D remains ambiguous. There are 14 residues in the CDR3. Germline V gene sequence: CDR1 LNHDA, CDR2 SQIVND (reference sequence). Trimming took off 3 bases at V and 2 bases at J, with 11 bases between the two ends. The CDR3 DNA reads as TGTGCCAGTAGTATTTCTGGAATTACCTACGAGCAGTACTTC. Amino acid sequence: CASSISGITYEQYF.

This clonotype was counted between two and nine times. The V gene is TRBV7-3, the J gene TRBJ2-1; TRBD1 aligns across 9 bases. Germline loops: CDR1 SGHTA, CDR2 FQGTGA. V was pared by 0 bases and J by 1 base, with 1 base of the junction left unmatched. The CDR3 sequence is 16 residues long. Here the CDR3 reads CASSLTGQGSYNEQFF. In DNA form, the CDR3 reads TGTGCCAGCAGCTTAACGGGACAGGGTTCCTACAATGAGCAGTTCTTC.

This chain joins TRBV7-9 and TRBJ2-1; 14 nucleotides align to TRBD2. V trimming: 5 bases; J trimming: 3 bases; junction bases outside the gene matches: 3. Germline CDR1 is SEHNR and CDR2 is FQNEAQ (reference sequence). The CDR3 is 16 residues long. The DNA for the CDR3 is TGTGCCAGCAGCCTTGGGACTAGCGGGGGCTACAATGAGCAGTTCTTC. Translating gives CASSLGTSGGYNEQFF.

This clonotype appeared a few times. The V and J genes are TRBV20-1 and TRBJ2-3; 7 nucleotides agree with TRBD2. This CDR3 spans 13 amino acids. The trim removed 7 bases at V and 2 bases at J, leaving 6 bases unmatched. Per the germline V gene, CDR1 is DFQATT and CDR2 is SNEGSKA (reference sequence). CDR3 sequence (DNA): TGCAGTGTGGGGGGGGAATACACAGATACGCAGTATTTT. This sequence encodes CSVGGEYTDTQYF.

This clonotype has just one count. Without the conserved terminal phenylalanine or tryptophan, this CDR3 likely stems from a read error. No DNA is shown, since the ends of the CDR3 on it are uncertain; the CDR3 is the one TCRdb lists. Here the CDR3 reads CASSLDDTHYL. The chain recombines TRBV7-8 with TRBJ2-3. The CDR3 comprises 11 residues, both ends counted. Per the germline V gene, CDR1 is SGHVS and CDR2 is FQNEAQ.

The genes are TRBV27 and TRBJ2-3; 9 nucleotides align to TRBD2. Trimming at V came to 2 bases and at J to 4 bases, leaving 4 bases not matched to a gene. The CDR3 sequence is 15 residues long. Germline-derived CDR1 and CDR2 are MNHEY and SMNVEV (reference sequence). The CDR3 sequence: CASSLPAGGSDTQYF. The CDR3 DNA is TGTGCCAGCAGTTTACCAGCGGGGGGATCAGATACGCAGTATTTT.

This clonotype appeared many times. V usage is TRBV7-2 and J usage is TRBJ2-1; D remains unclear. This CDR3 has 14 amino acids. The ends were cut back, 0 bases at V and 6 bases at J, with 9 bases in the middle. Looked up from germline, CDR1 is SGHTA and CDR2 is FQGNSA. CDR3 protein: CASSLALHLNEQFF. CDR3 coding DNA: TGTGCCAGCAGCTTAGCGTTACATCTCAATGAGCAGTTCTTC.

Notes on this clonotype: An end of the junction does not agree with germline; a read error may underlie this. The chain carries TRBV7-9 and TRBJ1-3, with D uncertain. CDR1 is SEHNR and CDR2 is FQNEAQ in the germline V gene (reference sequence). The CDR3 runs to 12 residues. Here the CDR3 DNA reads TGTGCAAGCAGTTCCTCTGGAAACACCAGAGAGTTT. Translating it yields CASSSSGNTREF.

For this clonotype: This clone may be a read error of a much larger clone one base away. This rearrangement joins TRBV25-1 to TRBJ2-5; 7 nucleotides align to TRBD1. The germline V gene encodes CDR1 MGHDK and CDR2 SYGVNS. CDR3 length: 15 residues. In DNA, the CDR3 is TGTGCCAGCAGCGAGCCGGGACAGCTCCAAGAGACCAAGTACTTC. This translates into CASSEPGQLQETKYF. The full variable domain, with the rest looked up from reference TRBV25-1 and TRBJ2-5, is EADIYQTPRYLVIGTGKKITLECSQTMGHDKMYWYQQDPGMELHLIHYSYGVNSTEKGDLSSESTVSRIRTEHFPLTLESARPSHTSQYLCASSEPGQLQETKYFGPGTRLLVL.

This clonotype was observed a handful of times. V is TRBV14 and J is TRBJ1-2, with D unresolved. The CDR3 consists of 16 residues. Trimming removed 1 base from V and 3 bases from J, with 15 bases in between. CDR1 SGHDN and CDR2 FVKESK come from the germline V gene. Here the CDR3 reads CASSQGLVSGDYGYTF. The CDR3 DNA follows: TGTGCCAGCAGCCAAGGGCTTGTCAGCGGTGACTATGGCTACACCTTC.

The chain recombines TRBV19 with TRBJ1-4; no clear D gene. V lost 6 bases to trimming and J lost 2 bases, with 16 bases between them. The CDR3 sequence is 16 residues long. Germline V gives CDR1 LNHDA, CDR2 SQIVND (reference sequence). In nucleotides, the CDR3 is TGTGCCAGTAGGGAGTGGAGCCGCCCGACTAATGAAAAACTGTTTTTT. Translated: CASREWSRPTNEKLFF.

This clonotype was found a few times. The chain is built from TRBV4-1 and TRBJ2-7; no clear D gene. Germline CDR1 reads MGHRA; CDR2 reads YSYEKL. Trimming stripped 1 base from V and 7 bases from J, with 14 bases between. This CDR3 spans 14 amino acids. The CDR3 sequence is CASSQAVDAREQYF. DNA for the CDR3: TGCGCCAGCAGCCAAGCGGTAGATGCTCGGGAGCAGTACTTC.

The chain uses TRBV7-9 and TRBJ2-7, with D unresolved. V lost 0 bases, J lost 0 bases, and 3 bases lay in between. Germline CDR1 SEHNR, CDR2 FQNEAQ (reference sequence). The CDR3 consists of 13 residues. DNA for the CDR3: TGTGCCAGCAGCTTAGCCTACTCCTACGAGCAGTACTTC. Protein: CASSLAYSYEQYF. The full variable domain, in which reference TRBV7-9 and TRBJ2-7 provide the parts outside the CDR3, is DTGVSQNPRHKITKRGQNVTFRCDPISEHNRLYWYRQTLGQGPEFLTYFQNEAQLEKSRLLSDRFSAERPKGSFSTLEIQRTEQGDSAMYLCASSLAYSYEQYFGPGTRLTVT.

As regards this clonotype: A read error may be the cause here, since a much bigger clone is one base away. The V call is TRBV7-2, the J call TRBJ2-3; 9 bases fit TRBD1. Germline V gene data show CDR1 as SGHTA and CDR2 as FQGNSA. The CDR3 has 15 residues. CDR3 DNA: TGTGCCAGCAGCCCAAACAGGGGGCAGGGAGATACGCAGTCTTTT. Translation gives CASSPNRGQGDTQSF.

Many counts were recorded for this clonotype. The chain is built from TRBV12-3 or TRBV12-4 and TRBJ2-5; D ambiguous. V lost 2 bases and J lost 5, with 6 bases in between. The CDR3 extends over 12 amino acids. CDR3 residues: CASSLSRETQYF. The CDR3, as DNA: TGTGCCAGCAGTTTAAGTAGGGAGACCCAGTACTTC.

A note on this clonotype: Possible read error: a much larger clone is one base away. The CDR3 DNA sequence: TGCGCCAGCAGCGAAGACAGGGACAATGAGCCCCAGCATTTT. Amino acids: CASSEDRDNEPQHF. The chain carries TRBV4-1 and TRBJ1-5; TRBD1 matches 7 bases. The CDR3 runs to 14 residues. Germline values: CDR1 MGHRA, CDR2 YSYEKL.

This clonotype has ten or more counts. This chain links TRBV12-3 or TRBV12-4 with TRBJ1-2; no definite D call. The CDR3 length is 10 residues. The V end lost 2 bases, the J end lost 5 bases, and 0 bases lay between the germline ends. CDR3 residues: CASSLYGYTF. CDR3 bases: TGTGCCAGCAGTTTATATGGCTACACCTTC.

There are many counts of this clonotype. V and J are TRBV7-2 and TRBJ1-5, with D tentatively TRBD1 (5 bases). Per germline, CDR1 SGHTA and CDR2 FQGNSA. The length of the CDR3 is 14 residues. Trimming shortened V by 5 bases and J by 7 bases, and 15 bases separated the two germline ends. In DNA form, the CDR3 reads TGTGCCAGCAGCCTCGCACGGGGGGACCAGCCCCAGCATTTT. It is translated as CASSLARGDQPQHF.

This clonotype was counted between two and nine times. The chain links TRBV7-9 to TRBJ2-1, with 9 bases lining up with TRBD2. Germline V gene sequence: CDR1 SEHNR, CDR2 FQNEAQ (reference sequence). V trimming: 1 base; J trimming: 4 bases; junction bases outside the gene matches: 2. The CDR3 spans 15 residues. The CDR3 region is CASSLGAGGYNEQFF. For the CDR3, the DNA is TGTGCCAGCAGCTTAGGAGCGGGGGGATACAATGAGCAGTTCTTC.

This clonotype was seen at least ten times. This rearrangement joins TRBV12-3 or TRBV12-4 to TRBJ1-2; possible D gene TRBD1, 5 bases. CDR3 length equals 13 residues. The V end lost 9 bases, the J end lost 4 bases, and 15 bases lay between the germline ends. CDR3 sequence: CASSTGTAYGYTF. The CDR3 coding sequence is TGTGCCAGTAGTACGGGGACGGCCTATGGCTACACCTTC.

Notes on this clonotype: At one of its ends the junction is not consistent with the germline gene, which may arise from a read error. This sequence joins TRBV7-2 and TRBJ2-1; TRBD1 agrees at 7 bases. The CDR3 contains 15 residues. Germline-derived CDR1 and CDR2 are SGHTA and FQGNSA. The DNA of the CDR3 is TGTGCCAGCAGCTTAGTCAGGGGGTCCTACAATGAGAAGTTCTTC. Protein: CASSLVRGSYNEKFF.

On this clonotype itself: Because the CDR3 is missing its conserved closing phenylalanine or tryptophan, this is likely a read error. The chain employs TRBV11-1 and TRBJ2-3; D might be TRBD1 (5 bases). Germline CDR1 is SGHAT and CDR2 is FQDESV (reference sequence). V was cut by 8 bases and J by 12 bases, with 21 bases left in between. The CDR3 has 13 residues. CDR3 in amino acids: CASSVRAAETQYL. CDR3 nucleotides: TGTGCCAGCTCGGTCAGGGCTGCAGAGACTCAGTATTTG.

V and J are TRBV27 and TRBJ1-6; maybe TRBD1 (5 bases). Germline lookup yields CDR1 MNHEY and CDR2 SMNVEV (reference sequence). This CDR3 spans 15 amino acids. V lost 2 bases and J lost 4, with 9 bases in between. In nucleotides, the CDR3 is TGTGCCAGCAGTTTAACGGGGCAGTATAATTCACCCCTCCACTTT. Translation: CASSLTGQYNSPLHF.

This clonotype turned up a few times. V usage is TRBV7-9 and J usage is TRBJ1-4; no clear D gene. The length of the CDR3 is 13 residues. Trimming stripped 5 bases from V and 4 bases from J, with 8 bases between. The germline gives CDR1 SEHNR, CDR2 FQNEAQ (reference sequence). CDR3 in DNA: TGTGCCAGCAGCCTCGGGAGTAATGAAAAACTGTTTTTT. Its protein product is CASSLGSNEKLFF.

The table lists this clonotype with a count of one. Without the conserved terminal phenylalanine or tryptophan, this CDR3 likely stems from a read error. The J gene is TRBJ2-7, the V gene TRBV7-9; tentatively, D is TRBD1 or TRBD2 (6 bases each). Germline CDR1 and CDR2: SEHNR and FQNEAQ (reference sequence). The CDR3 is 15 residues long. The ends were cut back, 5 bases at V and 3 bases at J, with 17 bases in the middle. The CDR3 spells CASSRGAGKGYEQYL. The CDR3, as DNA: TGTGCCAGCAGCAGGGGGGCAGGGAAAGGCTACGAGCAGTACTTA.

V is TRBV12-3 or TRBV12-4 and J is TRBJ1-1; no clear D gene. Trimming pared 5 bases from V and 8 bases from J, leaving 15 bases between. The CDR3 runs to 13 residues. This chain's CDR3 is CASSRERGGEAFF. The CDR3 region has the DNA TGTGCCAGCAGTAGAGAACGCGGAGGAGAAGCTTTCTTT.